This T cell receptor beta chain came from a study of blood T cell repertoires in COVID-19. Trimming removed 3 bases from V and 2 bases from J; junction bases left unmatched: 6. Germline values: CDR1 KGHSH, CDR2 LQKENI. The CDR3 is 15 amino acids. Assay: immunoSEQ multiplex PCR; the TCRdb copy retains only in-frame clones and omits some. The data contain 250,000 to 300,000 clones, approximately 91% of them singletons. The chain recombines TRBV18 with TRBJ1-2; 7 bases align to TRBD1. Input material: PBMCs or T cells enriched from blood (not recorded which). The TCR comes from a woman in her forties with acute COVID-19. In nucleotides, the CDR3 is TGTGCCAGCTCACCGACGAGACAGGGCAACTATGGCTACACCTTC. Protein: CASSPTRQGNYGYTF.